The rows below give T cell receptor beta chains drawn from one sample of a study of beta chain features in type 1 diabetes. The table came from immunoSEQ multiplex PCR; TCRdb's copy has only in-frame clones and leaves some out. The sample lists 500,000 to 650,000 clones, 9.5% to 15% occurring once. Sequencing input: naive CD4+ T cells from blood. All receptors come from a young man with type 1 diabetes. The conserved cysteine and the conserved F or W are not part of the CDR3 here.

v_call cdr3_aa
TRBV18 ASSQQSGPDQPQH
TRBV18 ASSPVSPQSMPGNTIY
TRBV7-2 ATRTGLEQY
TRBV2 ASSEGVQLF
TRBV9 ASSVFGGGYGYT
TRBV7-2 ASSSQPGAQF
TRBV9 ASSSSGEKNIQY
TRBV27 ASRGRREWTGANVLT
TRBV9 ASSARQGRENIQY
TRBV2 ASRGTILNTEAF
TRBV6-5 ASSYNTDTQY
TRBV7-2 ASSLAIGQGYEQY
TRBV6-1 ASSRMSSYEQY
TRBV7-3 ASSLTAGAFQETQY
TRBV7-6 ASGGTGNQPQH
TRBV7-9 ASSWTDSNQPQH
TRBV4-3 ASSLGFVKQF
TRBV19 ASNWDQQPQH
TRBV4-2 ASSQDGYDSNYGYT
TRBV5-1 ASSPRVWRGNTEAF
TRBV7-3 ASSLSGGNTEAF
TRBV5-1 ASSLRDSQATNEKLF
TRBV9 ASSASLGLQEPEAF
TRBV18 ASSPVSGSNQPQH
TRBV7-2 ASSTRPSGGNTIY
TRBV7-2 ASRFGLGLAGGQETQY
TRBV28 ASSLPEHNEQF
TRBV5-4 ASSSPSGDVGTQY
TRBV2 ASSEIGLYGYT
TRBV18 ASSGDSPLH
TRBV4-3 ASSRTGSYEQY